A single sample gave rise to the 22 T cell receptor beta chains below, sequenced in a study of blood T cell repertoires in COVID-19. Sequencing used immunoSEQ multiplex PCR; TCRdb keeps in-frame clones, though not all of them. The profile shows roughly 200,000 clones, more than 75% of them singletons. The sample consisted of peripheral blood. These receptors originate from a person aged 65-85 years with COVID-19, enrolled during active disease.

V is TRBV15 and J is TRBJ1-3; weak D call: TRBD1 (6 bases). The germline V gene encodes CDR1 LNHNV and CDR2 YYDKDF (reference sequence). CDR3 length: 15 amino acids. V was trimmed by 0 bases and J by 3 bases, leaving 9 bases between them. The CDR3 coding sequence is TGTGCCACCAGCAGAGATTGGGGGCTTGGAAACACCATATATTTT. Translating gives CATSRDWGLGNTIYF.

This chain uses TRBV28 with TRBJ1-5; no clear D. Germline CDR1 is MDHEN and CDR2 is SYDVKM. The CDR3 covers 18 residues. V lost 2 bases and J 0 bases, leaving 17 bases between the germline ends. The CDR3 DNA reads TGTGCCAGCAGTTTAAGCGCCACTCAAGCGTATAGCAATCAGCCCCAGCATTTT. Its protein product is CASSLSATQAYSNQPQHF.

The chain employs TRBV19 and TRBJ2-3; D not certain. Trimming shortened V by 4 bases and J by 0 bases, and 11 bases separated the two germline ends. Per germline, CDR1 LNHDA and CDR2 SQIVND (reference sequence). CDR3 length: 15 amino acids. CDR3 sequence: CASSRLATSTDTQYF. The DNA for the CDR3 is TGTGCCAGTAGTAGACTCGCTACTAGCACAGATACGCAGTATTTT.

V gene TRBV7-3 combines with J gene TRBJ1-2, with TRBD1 matching over 8 bases. The germline V gene encodes CDR1 SGHTA and CDR2 FQGTGA. The CDR3 is 14 amino acids. V trimming: 1 base; J trimming: 7 bases; junction bases outside the gene matches: 5. The CDR3 loop is CASSLKAGGGGYTF. The CDR3 bases are TGTGCCAGCAGCTTAAAGGCAGGGGGCGGTGGCTACACCTTC. Based on the CDR3 plus reference TRBV7-3 and TRBJ1-2, the full variable domain is GAGVSQTPSNKVTEKGKYVELRCDPISGHTALYWYRQSLGQGPEFLIYFQGTGAADDSGLPNDRFFAVRPEGSVSTLKIQRTERGDSAVYLCASSLKAGGGGYTFGSGTRLTVV.

This clone was counted once. This rearrangement joins TRBV3-1 (or the pseudogene TRBV3-2) to TRBJ2-3; D is undetermined. Germline-derived CDR1 and CDR2 are LGHDT and YNNKEL (reference sequence). V lost 0 bases, J lost 12 bases, and 7 bases lay in between. The CDR3 extends over 11 amino acids. CDR3 in DNA: TGTGCCAGCAGCCAAGACGGTCTCCAGTATTTT. Translated, it gives CASSQDGLQYF.

This chain connects TRBV7-3 to TRBJ1-6; the match to TRBD1 covers 7 bases. This CDR3 contains 14 residues. Germline V lookup: CDR1 SGHTA, CDR2 FQGTGA. V lost 6 bases to trimming and J lost 7 bases; unmatched junction nucleotides: 6. In DNA, the CDR3 is TGTGCCAGCAGTCTAGGGGGCCTCAATTCACCCCTCCACTTT. Translating gives CASSLGGLNSPLHF.

J is TRBJ2-7 and V is TRBV7-8; 10 positions match TRBD2. J gave up 2 bases and V 4 bases, and 2 bases lay outside the gene matches. CDR3 length equals 14 residues. The V gene's germline CDR1 is SGHVS and CDR2 FQNEAQ. The CDR3 region has the DNA TGTGCCAGCAGCTCCCTAGCGGGAGCCTACGAGCAGTACTTC. This codes for CASSSLAGAYEQYF.

The J gene is TRBJ2-2, the V gene TRBV4-1; the D gene is possibly TRBD1 (6 bases). Germline V gene data show CDR1 as MGHRA and CDR2 as YSYEKL. The CDR3 is made up of 17 amino acids. Trimming took off 3 bases at V and 0 bases at J, with 14 bases between the two ends. CDR3 DNA sequence: TGCGCCAGCAGCCAGTGGACAGCCATATCGAACACCGGGGAGCTGTTTTTT. As protein: CASSQWTAISNTGELFF.

The chain combines TRBV15 with TRBJ2-7; TRBD2 is a possible D gene (6 bases). The CDR3 runs to 14 residues. CDR1 and CDR2 from the germline V gene are LNHNV and YYDKDF (reference sequence). The ends were cut back, 0 bases at V and 7 bases at J, with 13 bases in the middle. CDR3 in DNA: TGTGCCACCAGCAGAGAGGGAGGCCCACGAGAGCAGTACTTC. Translation: CATSREGGPREQYF. Variable domain in full (rest from reference TRBV15 and TRBJ2-7): DAMVIQNPRYQVTQFGKPVTLSCSQTLNHNVMYWYQQKSSQAPKLLFHYYDKDFNNEADTPDNFQSRRPNTSFCFLDIRSPGLGDTAMYLCATSREGGPREQYFGPGTRLTVT.

The DNA of the CDR3 is TGTGCCAGCAGCCAAGGGGACAGTTATCAGCCCCAGCATTTT. This gives the protein CASSQGDSYQPQHF. The chain employs TRBV5-8 and TRBJ1-5; TRBD1 matches 7 bases. Germline V gives CDR1 SGHTS, CDR2 YDEGEE. CDR3 size: 14 residues. J gave up 5 bases and V 4 bases, and 6 bases lay outside the gene matches. The full variable domain, completed using reference TRBV5-8 and TRBJ1-5, is EAGVTQSPTHLIKTRGQQATLRCSPISGHTSVYWYQQALGLGLQFLLWYDEGEERNRGNFPPRFSGRQFPNYSSELNVNALELEDSALYLCASSQGDSYQPQHFGDGTRLSIL.

DNA for the CDR3: TGTGCCAGCCGGAAGTATAGCGGGGGGGTGGATACGCAGTATTTT. Residues: CASRKYSGGVDTQYF. The rearrangement links TRBV13 to TRBJ2-3; TRBD2 agrees at 11 bases. The ends lost 8 bases at V and 6 bases at J; junction bases unmatched: 10. The CDR3 runs 15 residues. Germline CDR1 reads PRHDT; CDR2 reads FYEKMQ (reference sequence). Filled out from reference TRBV13 and TRBJ2-3, the complete variable domain reads AAGVIQSPRHLIKEKRETATLKCYPIPRHDTVYWYQQGPGQDPQFLISFYEKMQSDKGSIPDRFSAQQFSDYHSELNMSSLELGDSALYFCASRKYSGGVDTQYFGPGTRLTVL.

This clone was detected once. The CDR3 coding sequence is TGTGCCTGGACCATAGGACAGGGTTTTCGTAATTCACCCCTCCACTTT. It encodes CAWTIGQGFRNSPLHF. This chain links TRBV30 with TRBJ1-6; the match to TRBD1 covers 8 bases. The CDR3 runs to 16 residues. Germline lookup yields CDR1 GTSNPN and CDR2 SVGIG (reference sequence). V gave up 4 bases and J gave up 6 bases; unmatched junction bases: 11. The whole variable domain, filled in from reference TRBV30 and TRBJ1-6, reads SQTIHQWPATLVQPVGSPLSLECTVEGTSNPNLYWYRQAAGRGLQLLFYSVGIGQISSEVPQNLSASRPQDRQFILSSKKLLLSDSGFYLCAWTIGQGFRNSPLHFGNGTRLTVT.

This clone came up a few times. The chain employs TRBV27 and TRBJ1-5, with TRBD1 as a possible D gene (5 bases). The V end was cut by 3 bases, the J end by 6 bases, with 9 bases between. The CDR3 totals 13 residues. In germline, CDR1 is MNHEY, CDR2 SMNVEV (reference sequence). DNA of the CDR3: TGTGCCAGCAGTTTGCAGGGTTTTCAGCCCCAGCATTTT. This gives the protein CASSLQGFQPQHF.

This rearrangement joins TRBV29-1 to TRBJ2-7; TRBD1 aligns across 8 bases. The V gene's germline CDR1 is SQVTM and CDR2 ANQGSEA. The CDR3 sequence is 13 residues long. V shed 7 bases and J 2 bases; nucleotides not matched to a gene: 7. This CDR3 reads CSARTGFTYEQYF. The CDR3 nucleotides are TGCAGCGCCAGGACAGGGTTCACCTACGAGCAGTACTTC.

The J gene is TRBJ1-2, the V gene TRBV6-2 or TRBV6-3, with D perhaps TRBD1 (5 bases). This CDR3 contains 13 residues. Germline assignment: CDR1 MNHEY and CDR2 SVGEGT. V shed 6 bases and J shed 7 bases, with 15 bases lying between them. Written as DNA, the CDR3 is TGTGCCAGCAGCCGGTCGGGGGGTCGTGGCTACACCTTC. As protein: CASSRSGGRGYTF.

V gene TRBV6-5 combines with J gene TRBJ1-2; D perhaps matches TRBD1 (6 bases). This CDR3 is built from 13 residues. CDR1 and CDR2 (germline): MNHEY, SVGAGI. V gave up 4 bases and J gave up 8 bases, with 14 bases separating them. In nucleotides, the CDR3 is TGTGCCAGCAGTTCTACAGGGCAGCTGGGCTACACCTTC. As protein: CASSSTGQLGYTF.

This clone has only one observation. V usage is TRBV2 and J usage is TRBJ2-1; TRBD1 matches 8 bases. Trimming removed 6 bases from V and 9 bases from J; junction bases left unmatched: 10. The CDR3 runs 14 residues. Germline V gene lookup returns CDR1 SNHLY and CDR2 FYNNEI. The CDR3 region is CASSASRGPSEQFF. In nucleotides, the CDR3 is TGTGCCAGCAGCGCCTCCAGGGGGCCGAGTGAGCAGTTCTTC.

V usage is TRBV6-5 and J usage is TRBJ2-7, with TRBD2 matching over 9 bases. The V segment lost 7 bases and the J segment 5 bases; nucleotides outside the gene matches: 12. The CDR3 spans 15 residues. CDR1 and CDR2 (germline): MNHEY, SVGAGI. The CDR3 reads CASNEPGLAFNEQYF. CDR3 nucleotide sequence: TGTGCCAGCAACGAACCGGGACTAGCATTTAACGAGCAGTACTTC.

This rearrangement joins TRBV30 to TRBJ1-4; perhaps TRBD1 as D (6 bases). The V end lost 8 bases, the J end lost 13 bases, and 23 bases lay between the germline ends. CDR3 length: 13 residues. Germline CDR1 reads GTSNPN; CDR2 reads SVGIG (reference sequence). The CDR3 spells CAQNRELGASLFF. CDR3 sequence (DNA): TGTGCCCAGAACAGGGAACTTGGCGCGTCACTGTTTTTT.

The chain uses TRBV5-1 and TRBJ2-2; 12 bases map to TRBD1. The germline gives CDR1 SGHRS, CDR2 YFSETQ. V trimming: 4 bases; J trimming: 6 bases; junction bases outside the gene matches: 7. The CDR3 is made up of 16 amino acids. The CDR3 loop is CASSPGTGGKAGELFF. CDR3 DNA sequence: TGCGCCAGCAGCCCCGGGACAGGGGGCAAGGCCGGGGAGCTGTTTTTT.

The genes are TRBV6-1 and TRBJ1-1; no reliable D call. The CDR3 consists of 16 residues. Germline V lookup: CDR1 MNHNS, CDR2 SASEGT. Between the trimmed V and J ends, which lost 2 bases and 0 bases, there was a span of 13 bases. The CDR3, as DNA: TGTGCCAGCAGTGAACGGGAGACCGGGCTGAACACTGAAGCTTTCTTT. This encodes CASSERETGLNTEAFF.

With regard to this clone: Other DNA sequences in the sample encode the same CDR3. The chain has TRBV29-1 and TRBJ1-5; 10 nucleotides match TRBD1. This CDR3 is 13 amino acids long. V shed 4 bases and J 6 bases; nucleotides not matched to a gene: 3. Germline values: CDR1 SQVTM, CDR2 ANQGSEA. The CDR3: CSVGQGAGQPQHF. The CDR3 nucleotides read TGCAGCGTTGGACAGGGGGCTGGTCAGCCCCAGCATTTT.